Each of the 23 T cell receptor beta chains below was sequenced from the same sample in a study of blood T cell repertoires in COVID-19. Assay used: immunoSEQ multiplex PCR; TCRdb lists only in-frame clones, some missing. The sample includes approximately 120,000 clones, approximately 90% of them seen just once. Sequenced material: peripheral blood. These receptors originate from a man aged 50-60 years with COVID-19, enrolled during active disease.

This chain uses TRBV10-3 with TRBJ2-2; 7 bases align to TRBD1. In germline, CDR1 is ENHRY, CDR2 SYGVKD. This CDR3 is built from 15 residues. V lost 7 bases, J lost 2 bases, and 7 bases stayed unmatched. The CDR3 region has the DNA TGTGCCATCACCGACAGGGCGATTAACACCGGGGAGCTGTTTTTT. It codes for CAITDRAINTGELFF.

V gene TRBV3-1 (or the pseudogene TRBV3-2) combines with J gene TRBJ1-1; 9 bases are shared with TRBD1. Germline trimming cut 6 bases from V and 7 bases from J; bases unmatched to any gene: 9. CDR3 size: 14 residues. Per the germline V gene, CDR1 is LGHDT and CDR2 is YNNKEL (reference sequence). This CDR3 reads CASRARDRDNEAFF. CDR3 DNA sequence: TGTGCCAGCAGAGCAAGGGACAGGGACAATGAAGCTTTCTTT.

The chain links TRBV29-1 to TRBJ1-1; D remains ambiguous. This CDR3 is built from 12 residues. Germline V lookup: CDR1 SQVTM, CDR2 ANQGSEA. V dropped 4 bases and J dropped 3 bases, with 9 bases sitting between them. The CDR3: CSVGLTHTEAFF. For the CDR3, the DNA is TGCAGCGTTGGACTGACTCACACTGAAGCTTTCTTT.

The V and J genes are TRBV19 and TRBJ2-2, with 8 bases lining up with TRBD1. CDR3 length: 19 amino acids. V shed 3 bases, J shed 3 bases, and the junction held 15 bases outside the gene matches. The germline V gene encodes CDR1 LNHDA and CDR2 SQIVND (reference sequence). CDR3 region: CASSIPRYAGQVDTGELFF. For the CDR3, the DNA is TGTGCCAGTAGTATCCCTAGGTATGCGGGACAGGTGGACACCGGGGAGCTGTTTTTT.

The CDR3 DNA sequence: TGTGCCAGCAGTTCGACAGGGTCCCACGAGCAGTACTTC. It is translated as CASSSTGSHEQYF. This sequence joins TRBV12-3 or TRBV12-4 and TRBJ2-7; 7 bases agree with TRBD1. J was trimmed by 5 bases and V by 4 bases; bases with no gene match: 5. CDR3 size: 13 residues.

V and J are TRBV2 and TRBJ2-5; 8 bases line up with TRBD1. CDR1 SNHLY and CDR2 FYNNEI come from the germline V gene. Trimming cost V 10 bases and J 5 bases; bases outside gene matches: 9. This CDR3 comprises 13 residues. This CDR3 reads CAKGSRTGETQYF. For the CDR3, the DNA is TGTGCCAAAGGGAGTAGGACAGGGGAGACCCAGTACTTC.

In its sample, this clone was seen once. This rearrangement joins TRBV28 to TRBJ2-7; maybe TRBD2 (6 bases). Trimming cost V 6 bases and J 0 bases, with 24 bases left between them. This CDR3 is 18 amino acids long. The V gene's germline CDR1 is MDHEN and CDR2 SYDVKM. The CDR3 here is CASSPRYKDLRGSYEQYF. CDR3 coding DNA: TGTGCCAGCAGCCCCCGATACAAGGATTTGCGGGGCTCCTACGAGCAGTACTTC.

This chain uses TRBV19 with TRBJ2-5; 12 positions agree with TRBD2. This CDR3 has 15 residues. Per germline, CDR1 LNHDA and CDR2 SQIVND (reference sequence). V was pared by 6 bases and J by 5 bases, with 7 bases of the junction left unmatched. The CDR3 bases are TGTGCCAGTAGCCAAGGACTAGCGGGGTGGGAGACCCAGTACTTC. Translating gives CASSQGLAGWETQYF.

This chain uses TRBV13 with TRBJ2-3; 13 nucleotides match TRBD2. The trim removed 5 bases at V and 6 bases at J, leaving 5 bases unmatched. The germline V gene encodes CDR1 PRHDT and CDR2 FYEKMQ (reference sequence). This CDR3 contains 15 residues. The CDR3 spells CASSLRTSGSDTQYF. As DNA, the CDR3 is TGTGCCAGCAGCCTCCGGACTAGCGGGAGCGATACGCAGTATTTT.

The chain combines TRBV5-1 with TRBJ1-1; 9 bases agree with TRBD1. With V trimmed by 4 bases and J by 6 bases, 13 bases remained unmatched. This CDR3 region has 16 residues. CDR1 and CDR2 (germline): SGHRS, YFSETQ. CDR3 sequence (DNA): TGCGCCAGCAGCCTGGGGACAGGGCAACGGGGCGCTGAAGCTTTCTTT. It codes for CASSLGTGQRGAEAFF.

V gene TRBV4-2 combines with J gene TRBJ1-6, with TRBD1 as a possible D gene (5 bases). V lost 1 base and J lost 9, with 13 bases in between. The CDR3 spans 15 residues. Per germline, CDR1 LGHNA and CDR2 YNFKEQ. The CDR3 coding sequence is TGTGCCAGCAGCCAAGCCACACAGGAGAGTTCACCCCTCCACTTT. Protein product: CASSQATQESSPLHF.

This clone is a singleton in its sample. The gene calls are TRBV18 and TRBJ1-2; D is unclear. This CDR3 comprises 14 residues. Germline CDR1 is KGHSH and CDR2 is LQKENI. V was pared by 1 base and J by 1 base, with 7 bases between. The CDR3 sequence: CASSPRGDNYGYTF. CDR3 bases: TGTGCCAGCTCACCACGGGGAGATAACTATGGCTACACCTTC.

This rearrangement joins TRBV7-3 to TRBJ2-1, with 7 bases that match TRBD2. The trim removed 5 bases at V and 4 bases at J, leaving 17 bases unmatched. From germline, CDR1 is SGHTA and CDR2 FQGTGA. The CDR3 covers 18 residues. CDR3 nucleotides: TGTGCCAGCAGCCAGGATTATGCCCGGGAGGAGGGGTACAATGAGCAGTTCTTC. Translation gives CASSQDYAREEGYNEQFF.

This chain uses TRBV13 with TRBJ2-1; D remains ambiguous. The V gene's germline CDR1 is PRHDT and CDR2 FYEKMQ (reference sequence). With 4 bases removed from V and 6 bases from J, the gap between germline ends came to 7 bases. This CDR3 has 12 residues. The CDR3 sequence: CASSSLLNEQFF. Written as DNA, the CDR3 is TGTGCCAGCAGCTCTCTACTCAATGAGCAGTTCTTC.

This sequence joins TRBV2 and TRBJ1-1; TRBD1 matches 7 bases. The germline V gene has CDR1 SNHLY and CDR2 FYNNEI. There are 16 residues in the CDR3. J gave up 0 bases and V 2 bases, and 6 bases lay outside the gene matches. CDR3 in DNA: TGTGCCAGCAGTGAAAGGGGGACAGAGATGAACACTGAAGCTTTCTTT. It encodes CASSERGTEMNTEAFF.

In its sample, this clone was seen once. The V gene is TRBV24-1, the J gene TRBJ2-3; D unresolved. Germline CDR1 reads KGHDR; CDR2 reads SFDVKD. Trimming took 3 bases from V and 6 from J, leaving 9 bases between them. The CDR3 length is 13 residues. The CDR3 is CATSDPTRDTQYF. In DNA form, the CDR3 reads TGTGCCACCAGTGATCCCACGAGGGATACGCAGTATTTT.

In this sample, this clone turned up a few times. The V and J genes are TRBV7-9 and TRBJ2-3; D gene unclear. This CDR3 has 14 residues. Trimming shortened V by 3 bases and J by 1 base, and 8 bases separated the two germline ends. Germline loops: CDR1 SEHNR, CDR2 FQNEAQ (reference sequence). Here the CDR3 DNA reads TGTGCCAGCAGCTTCAGTTTCGGCACAGATACGCAGTATTTT. Protein product: CASSFSFGTDTQYF.

J is TRBJ2-1 and V is TRBV15; tentative D call: TRBD2 (5 bases). Trimming cost V 0 bases and J 0 bases, with 9 bases left between them. This CDR3 comprises 16 residues. Germline V gives CDR1 LNHNV, CDR2 YYDKDF (reference sequence). This CDR3 is CATSRDLAFSYNEQFF. Here the CDR3 DNA reads TGTGCCACCAGCAGAGATCTAGCTTTCTCCTACAATGAGCAGTTCTTC. Looking up the rest from reference TRBV15 and TRBJ2-1 gives the full variable domain: DAMVIQNPRYQVTQFGKPVTLSCSQTLNHNVMYWYQQKSSQAPKLLFHYYDKDFNNEADTPDNFQSRRPNTSFCFLDIRSPGLGDTAMYLCATSRDLAFSYNEQFFGPGTRLTVL.

The rearrangement uses TRBV30 and TRBJ2-5, with 15 nucleotides matching TRBD2. Germline values: CDR1 GTSNPN, CDR2 SVGIG (reference sequence). With 4 bases clipped from V and 5 bases from J, the junction kept 8 bases outside the gene matches. This CDR3 comprises 16 residues. This CDR3 is CAWNRGLAGGGETQYF. CDR3 DNA sequence: TGTGCCTGGAACAGGGGACTAGCGGGAGGCGGTGAGACCCAGTACTTC.

The chain carries TRBV7-6 and TRBJ2-3, with D perhaps TRBD2 (6 bases). Looked up from germline, CDR1 is SGHVS and CDR2 is FNYEAQ. V was trimmed by 2 bases and J by 2 bases, leaving 14 bases between them. This CDR3 comprises 16 residues. This CDR3 is CASSLRSGVFTDTQYF. In nucleotides, the CDR3 is TGTGCCAGCAGCTTACGTAGCGGCGTTTTCACAGATACGCAGTATTTT.

The rearrangement joins TRBV19 to TRBJ2-1; TRBD2 aligns across 7 bases. Germline V gives CDR1 LNHDA, CDR2 SQIVND (reference sequence). CDR3 length: 14 amino acids. The ends lost 6 bases at V and 2 bases at J; junction bases unmatched: 4. CDR3 in amino acids: CASRGSGAYNEQFF. As DNA, the CDR3 is TGTGCCAGTAGGGGCAGCGGGGCCTACAATGAGCAGTTCTTC.

This chain joins TRBV25-1 and TRBJ2-2; a weak D match, TRBD1 (6 bases). The CDR3 runs 14 residues. Trimming took off 7 bases at V and 2 bases at J, with 11 bases between the two ends. From germline, CDR1 is MGHDK and CDR2 SYGVNS. DNA for the CDR3: TGTGCCAGCACTCGAGGGGGAAACACCGGGGAGCTGTTTTTT. Translation: CASTRGGNTGELFF.

V and J are TRBV11-1 and TRBJ2-1; TRBD2 might be the D (6 bases). The CDR3 is made up of 14 amino acids. Germline V gives CDR1 SGHAT, CDR2 FQDESV (reference sequence). Trimming took off 7 bases at V and 5 bases at J, with 15 bases between the two ends. This CDR3 reads CASTPGLSHNEQFF. CDR3 nucleotides: TGTGCCAGCACCCCGGGACTCTCGCACAATGAGCAGTTCTTC. Using reference TRBV11-1 and TRBJ2-1 for the parts outside the CDR3, the full variable domain is EAEVAQSPRYKITEKSQAVAFWCDPISGHATLYWYRQILGQGPELLVQFQDESVVDDSQLPKDRFSAERLKGVDSTLKIQPAELGDSAMYLCASTPGLSHNEQFFGPGTRLTVL.